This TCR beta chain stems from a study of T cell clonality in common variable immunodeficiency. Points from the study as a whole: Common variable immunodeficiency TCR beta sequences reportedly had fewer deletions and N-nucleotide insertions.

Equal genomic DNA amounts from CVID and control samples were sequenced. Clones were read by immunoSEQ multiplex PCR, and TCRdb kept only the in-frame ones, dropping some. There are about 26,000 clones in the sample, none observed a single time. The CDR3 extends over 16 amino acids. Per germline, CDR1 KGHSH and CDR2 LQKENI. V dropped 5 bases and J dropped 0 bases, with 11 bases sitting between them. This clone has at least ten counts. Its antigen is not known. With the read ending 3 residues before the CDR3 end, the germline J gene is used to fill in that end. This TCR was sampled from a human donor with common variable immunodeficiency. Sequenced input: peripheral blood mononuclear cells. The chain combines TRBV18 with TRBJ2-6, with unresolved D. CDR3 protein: CASSSGSHSGANVLTF. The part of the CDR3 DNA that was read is TGTGCCAGCTCATCCGGGTCTCACTCTGGGGCCAACGTC.